This T cell receptor (beta chain) was obtained from a study of T cells after yellow fever vaccination. Overall study findings and caveats: Among all clonotypes, a small share was observed in both CD4 and CD8 compartments. Abundant contaminating clonotypes from the bulk population could appear in FACS-sorted repertoires.

One entry per CDR3 protein results from TCRdb running MiXCR on the 5' RACE reads. The table records about 68,000 distinct CDR3 sequences, 6.5% of them present only once. This clonotype was observed a few times. Its antigen is unknown. The clonotype comes from a man younger than 30 who received the YFV17D yellow fever vaccine. The input for sequencing was CD8+ T cells sorted from PBMCs, taken approximately 47 days after the first yellow fever vaccination.

This chain's CDR3 is CSFWTGTSGMYEQYV. The CDR3 nucleotides are TGCAGTTTCTGGACCGGGACTAGCGGTATGTACGAGCAGTACGTC. The chain joins TRBV20-1 to TRBJ2-7, with 11 bases aligning to TRBD2. From germline, CDR1 is DFQATT and CDR2 SNEGSKA (reference sequence). Trimming took 8 bases from V and 4 from J; bases not matched to a gene: 13. This CDR3 is built from 15 residues.